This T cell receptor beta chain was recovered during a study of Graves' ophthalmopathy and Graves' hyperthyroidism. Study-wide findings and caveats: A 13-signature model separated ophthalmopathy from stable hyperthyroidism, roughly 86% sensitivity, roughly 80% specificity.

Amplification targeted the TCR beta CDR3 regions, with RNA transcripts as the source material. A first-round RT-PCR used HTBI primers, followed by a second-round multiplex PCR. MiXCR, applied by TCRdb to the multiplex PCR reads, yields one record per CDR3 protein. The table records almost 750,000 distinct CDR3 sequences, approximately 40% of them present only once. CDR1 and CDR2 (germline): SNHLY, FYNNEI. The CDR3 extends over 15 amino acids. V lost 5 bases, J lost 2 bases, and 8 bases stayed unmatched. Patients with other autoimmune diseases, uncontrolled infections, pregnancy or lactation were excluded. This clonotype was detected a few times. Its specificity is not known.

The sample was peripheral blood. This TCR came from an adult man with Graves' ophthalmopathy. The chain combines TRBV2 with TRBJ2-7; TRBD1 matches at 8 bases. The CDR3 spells CASSSYGGQAYEQYF. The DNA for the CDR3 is TGTGCCAGCAGTTCCTACGGGGGACAGGCCTACGAGCAGTACTTC.